Presented here are 27 T cell receptor beta chains from one specimen sequenced in a study of cytomegalovirus exposure and HLA in healthy donors. 13 Jbeta primers and 60 Vbeta primers were used for the PCR. Profiling relied on immunoSEQ multiplex PCR, and the TCRdb table lists in-frame clones only, not all of them. The sample shows some 59,000 clones, roughly 84% of them seen only once. Sequenced input: PBMCs. These receptor sequences come from a woman aged 18-30 years in good health and CMV-seronegative.

The chain carries TRBV7-6 and TRBJ1-6; 8 bases agree with TRBD1. CDR1 and CDR2 (germline): SGHVS, FNYEAQ. V gave up 4 bases and J gave up 0 bases; unmatched junction bases: 2. This CDR3 is built from 16 residues. The CDR3 DNA is TGTGCCAGCAGCTCCACAGGGGGCTCCTATAATTCACCCCTCCACTTT. As protein: CASSSTGGSYNSPLHF. The full variable domain, with the rest looked up from reference TRBV7-6 and TRBJ1-6, is GAGVSQSPRYKVTKRGQDVALRCDPISGHVSLYWYRQALGQGPEFLTYFNYEAQQDKSGLPNDRFSAERPEGSISTLTIQRTEQRDSAMYRCASSSTGGSYNSPLHFGNGTRLTVT.

The gene calls are TRBV27 and TRBJ1-5; 7 bases fit TRBD1. Germline V CDR1 and CDR2: MNHEY, SMNVEV (reference sequence). With V trimmed by 6 bases and J by 0 bases, 5 bases remained unmatched. There are 15 residues in the CDR3. The CDR3 is CASRPGTVSNQPQHF. The CDR3 DNA reads as TGTGCCAGCAGACCCGGGACAGTTAGCAATCAGCCCCAGCATTTT.

This chain connects TRBV7-9 to TRBJ2-3; TRBD1 aligns across 10 bases. From germline, CDR1 is SEHNR and CDR2 FQNEAQ (reference sequence). Losses at the gene ends were 2 bases for V and 7 bases for J; bases not matched to a gene: 6. This CDR3 is built from 15 residues. The CDR3 nucleotides are TGTGCCAGCAGCTTATCGACAGGGGGCGGGAATACGCAGTATTTT. It specifies CASSLSTGGGNTQYF.

The rearrangement joins TRBV5-1 to TRBJ1-2, with D possibly TRBD1 on 5 matching bases. The CDR3 runs to 15 residues. V was trimmed by 0 bases and J by 4 bases, leaving 13 bases between them. The V gene's germline CDR1 is SGHRS and CDR2 YFSETQ. CDR3 nucleotide sequence: TGCGCCAGCAGCTTGGGGAGGGCAGGGATCTATGGCTACACCTTC. It yields the protein CASSLGRAGIYGYTF.

The chain is built from TRBV30 and TRBJ2-3; D unresolved. This CDR3 has 12 amino acids. CDR1 and CDR2 (germline): GTSNPN, SVGIG (reference sequence). With 5 bases removed from V and 4 bases from J, the gap between germline ends came to 10 bases. CDR3 residues: CAWAISPDTQYF. For the CDR3, the DNA is TGTGCCTGGGCTATTTCCCCAGATACGCAGTATTTT.

This clone was recorded a few times. The chain has TRBV4-2 and TRBJ1-2, with 9 bases lining up with TRBD1. This CDR3 contains 15 residues. The V gene's germline CDR1 is LGHNA and CDR2 YNFKEQ. The V and J ends lost 5 bases and 8 bases, in that order; junction bases with no gene match: 12. CDR3 sequence (DNA): TGTGCCAGCAGCGGCCCACGGGACAGGGTCTTCGGCTACACCTTC. Translation: CASSGPRDRVFGYTF.

The rearrangement uses TRBV29-1 and TRBJ2-1; 9 bases are shared with TRBD2. Germline CDR1 is SQVTM and CDR2 is ANQGSEA. The CDR3 extends over 14 amino acids. J lost 4 bases, V lost 4 bases, and 5 bases had no gene match. Here the CDR3 reads CSVVGREGYNEQFF. CDR3 DNA sequence: TGCAGCGTTGTGGGGCGGGAGGGGTACAATGAGCAGTTCTTC.

The V and J genes are TRBV19 and TRBJ2-7, with 7 bases matching TRBD1. With V trimmed by 3 bases and J by 1 base, 12 bases remained unmatched. CDR1 is LNHDA and CDR2 is SQIVND in the germline V gene (reference sequence). CDR3 length: 17 amino acids. CDR3: CASSMQSGGRISYEQYF. DNA for the CDR3: TGTGCCAGTAGTATGCAGTCAGGGGGTCGCATATCCTACGAGCAGTACTTC.

The rearrangement uses TRBV10-3 and TRBJ2-7, with 8 bases that match TRBD2. Trimming cost V 8 bases and J 3 bases; bases outside gene matches: 6. Germline-derived CDR1 and CDR2 are ENHRY and SYGVKD. This CDR3 region has 13 residues. DNA of the CDR3: TGTGCCATCCAGACGGGAGGGGGCTACGAGCAGTACTTC. Translation: CAIQTGGGYEQYF.

V gene TRBV4-1 combines with J gene TRBJ2-3, with 9 positions matching TRBD2. The junction had 11 bases not matched to a gene; V was cut back by 4 bases and J by 0 bases. The germline V gene encodes CDR1 MGHRA and CDR2 YSYEKL. The CDR3 is made up of 18 amino acids. CDR3 nucleotide sequence: TGCGCCAGCAGCCTACGGCTGACTAGCGGTACTAGCACAGATACGCAGTATTTT. Protein: CASSLRLTSGTSTDTQYF.

This clone has a single count. The genes are TRBV13 and TRBJ2-7; 7 nucleotides agree with TRBD1. The CDR3 consists of 16 residues. Trimming took 5 bases from V and 2 from J; bases not matched to a gene: 12. Germline loops: CDR1 PRHDT, CDR2 FYEKMQ (reference sequence). The CDR3 protein is CASSPGATGSAYEQYF. Written as DNA, the CDR3 is TGTGCCAGCAGCCCGGGCGCGACAGGGTCGGCCTACGAGCAGTACTTC.

The chain employs TRBV5-5 and TRBJ1-2; 9 bases agree with TRBD1. V gave up 3 bases and J gave up 8 bases; unmatched junction bases: 20. Germline CDR1 and CDR2: SGHKS and YYEKEE (reference sequence). The CDR3 has 18 amino acids. CDR3: CASSSMAWYSVDRGGYTF. DNA for the CDR3: TGTGCCAGCAGCTCGATGGCTTGGTATTCCGTGGACAGGGGAGGCTACACCTTC.

This sequence joins TRBV14 and TRBJ2-7, with TRBD1 as a possible D gene (5 bases). CDR1 and CDR2 (germline): SGHDN, FVKESK. This CDR3 is built from 14 residues. V was trimmed by 4 bases and J by 3 bases, leaving 13 bases between them. The CDR3 loop reads CASSPLDSHYEQYF. Here the CDR3 DNA reads TGTGCCAGCAGCCCTCTTGACAGCCACTACGAGCAGTACTTC.

The chain is built from TRBV4-2 and TRBJ2-1, with 8 bases identical to TRBD2. This CDR3 is built from 16 residues. Germline V gene data show CDR1 as LGHNA and CDR2 as YNFKEQ. V was clipped by 0 bases and J by 7 bases; unmatched bases: 8. The CDR3 DNA sequence: TGTGCCAGCAGCCAAGAGGTTAGCGGGATGGGGAATGAGCAGTTCTTC. This gives the protein CASSQEVSGMGNEQFF.

This clone was observed a handful of times. Since a much larger clone is just one base distant, this may be a read error. As the CDR3 is not closed by the conserved phenylalanine or tryptophan, this likely results from a read error. The V and J genes are TRBV6-1 and TRBJ1-5; D is perhaps TRBD1 (5 bases). Trimming removed 1 base at V and 2 bases at J, with 6 bases between. The CDR3 has 14 residues. Germline values: CDR1 MNHNS, CDR2 SASEGT. DNA of the CDR3: TGTGCCAGCAGTGAAGGGGGCGGCAATCAGCCCCAGCATCTT. Translating it yields CASSEGGGNQPQHL.

This clone was observed a few times. V gene TRBV25-1 combines with J gene TRBJ2-1; D possibly corresponds to TRBD1 (7 bases). CDR1 and CDR2 from the germline V gene are MGHDK and SYGVNS. The CDR3 runs 16 residues. V lost 5 bases to trimming and J lost 4 bases, with 18 bases between them. CDR3 sequence (DNA): TGTGCCAGCAGTCCGCCCAGGAGGGGGCATTACAATGAGCAGTTCTTC. Residues: CASSPPRRGHYNEQFF.

This chain connects TRBV5-1 to TRBJ2-3; tentative D call: TRBD1 (6 bases). Trimming took off 2 bases at V and 5 bases at J, with 12 bases between the two ends. This CDR3 is 14 amino acids long. Germline values: CDR1 SGHRS, CDR2 YFSETQ. CDR3 coding DNA: TGCGCCAGCAGCTTACAGGGAGTGCAAGATACGCAGTATTTT. Protein sequence: CASSLQGVQDTQYF.

This rearrangement joins TRBV7-6 to TRBJ1-5; unclear D gene. This CDR3 is built from 15 residues. Germline V lookup: CDR1 SGHVS, CDR2 FNYEAQ. Trimming stripped 5 bases from V and 2 bases from J, with 13 bases between. CDR3 amino acids: CASSAGVSGNQPQHF. DNA for the CDR3: TGTGCCAGCAGCGCCGGAGTTTCTGGCAATCAGCCCCAGCATTTT.

CDR3 nucleotides: TGCGCCAGCAGCGCACTAGCGGGAGGGCCTGATAGCGGGGAGCTGTTTTTT. Its protein product is CASSALAGGPDSGELFF. This chain uses TRBV4-1 with TRBJ2-2, with 13 bases that match TRBD2. V gave up 5 bases and J gave up 7 bases; unmatched junction bases: 10. Germline V gene data show CDR1 as MGHRA and CDR2 as YSYEKL. The CDR3 contains 17 residues.

V usage is TRBV30 and J usage is TRBJ2-1, with 7 bases identical to TRBD2. Unmatched junction bases numbered 1, after V lost 5 bases and J lost 3 bases. This CDR3 is 12 amino acids long. Germline V lookup: CDR1 GTSNPN, CDR2 SVGIG (reference sequence). The CDR3 protein is CAWLADYNEQFF. CDR3 nucleotides: TGTGCCTGGCTAGCGGACTACAATGAGCAGTTCTTC.

V gene TRBV27 combines with J gene TRBJ2-3, with 9 positions matching TRBD2. J gave up 2 bases and V 3 bases, and 6 bases lay outside the gene matches. This CDR3 spans 16 amino acids. Germline assignment: CDR1 MNHEY and CDR2 SMNVEV (reference sequence). Written as DNA, the CDR3 is TGTGCCAGCAGTTTGGAGACTAGCGGTACCACAGATACGCAGTATTTT. It translates to CASSLETSGTTDTQYF.

This chain uses TRBV27 with TRBJ1-2; TRBD1 agrees at 8 bases. The CDR3 is 13 amino acids. The J segment lost 4 bases and the V segment lost 6 bases, leaving 4 bases of the junction unmatched. The V gene's germline CDR1 is MNHEY and CDR2 SMNVEV (reference sequence). The CDR3 protein is CASRDRAGYGYTF. The CDR3 bases are TGTGCCAGCAGGGACAGGGCGGGCTATGGCTACACCTTC.

The gene calls are TRBV28 and TRBJ2-5; 7 bases line up with TRBD1. J was trimmed by 0 bases and V by 4 bases; bases with no gene match: 2. Germline values: CDR1 MDHEN, CDR2 SYDVKM. The CDR3 loop spans 14 amino acids. The CDR3: CASSSGTDQETQYF. CDR3 DNA sequence: TGTGCCAGCAGTTCCGGGACAGACCAAGAGACCCAGTACTTC.

This clone was seen a handful of times. This chain joins TRBV27 and TRBJ2-3; D is possibly TRBD2 (5 bases). Per germline, CDR1 MNHEY and CDR2 SMNVEV (reference sequence). The CDR3 totals 14 residues. V was pared by 1 base and J by 3 bases, with 8 bases between. The CDR3, as DNA: TGTGCCAGCAGTTTATTGAGGGTGACAGATACGCAGTATTTT. As protein: CASSLLRVTDTQYF.

This clone was recorded once. V and J are TRBV30 and TRBJ2-2; TRBD2 matches at 8 bases. Germline CDR1 reads GTSNPN; CDR2 reads SVGIG (reference sequence). CDR3 length: 18 amino acids. The junction had 15 bases not matched to a gene; V was cut back by 4 bases and J by 2 bases. CDR3 loop: CAWNNPGGLFRNTGELFF. The CDR3 nucleotides are TGTGCCTGGAATAACCCGGGAGGGCTTTTCCGAAACACCGGGGAGCTGTTTTTT.

The chain has TRBV5-4 and TRBJ1-1, with D perhaps TRBD1 (5 bases). Germline loops: CDR1 SGHNT, CDR2 YYREEE (reference sequence). The V and J ends lost 4 bases and 0 bases respectively, with 13 bases between them. The CDR3 spans 15 residues. Here the CDR3 DNA reads TGTGCCAGCAGCACCTGGGCAGGGATGAACACTGAAGCTTTCTTT. Its protein is CASSTWAGMNTEAFF.

The chain is built from TRBV1 and TRBJ2-5; the table's D call TRBD2 went unverified against the DNA. TRBV1 is described as a pseudogene. The CDR3 runs to 16 residues. The chain's CDR3 is CTSSQETSAMQETQYF. The CDR3 DNA reads as TGCACCAGCAGCCAAGAGACTAGCGCGATGCAAGAGACCCAGTACTTC.